A single sample gave rise to the 6 T cell receptor beta chains below, sequenced in a study of lymphopenia after photon versus proton radiotherapy (dated by TCRdb to between 2019 and 2020). The library was obtained by the immunoSEQ multiplex PCR assay. TCRdb's version of the immuneACCESS table is confined to in-frame rearrangements and falls short of the full clone set. An unresolved V gene accounts for under half of the shortfall where checked; the remainder is of unknown origin. The sample has approximately 160,000 clones on record, less than 90% of them singletons. The ten largest make up around 5% of the sample. The sample in question was peripheral blood, obtained from a patient treated with photon-based radiotherapy. These receptors came from a man between 45 and 60 years old with gastric cancer.

This rearrangement joins TRBV21-1 to TRBJ1-2. TRBV21-1 is recorded as a pseudogene. CDR3 length equals 16 residues. The chain's CDR3 is CASSKEGPGVNYGYTF. Here the CDR3 DNA reads TGTGCCAGCAGCAAAGAGGGGCCGGGGGTTAACTATGGCTACACCTTC.

This chain links TRBV7-8 with TRBJ2-3; 10 nucleotides agree with TRBD2. CDR3 size: 17 residues. J gave up 1 base and V 2 bases, and 6 bases lay outside the gene matches. CDR1 is SGHVS, CDR2 FQNEAQ, per germline. The CDR3 reads CASSLPAGGPGTDTQYF. As DNA, the CDR3 is TGTGCCAGCAGCTTACCAGCGGGAGGGCCAGGCACAGATACGCAGTATTTT.

This sequence joins TRBV27 and TRBJ2-2; 11 nucleotides agree with TRBD2. J lost 5 bases, V lost 7 bases, and 12 bases had no gene match. The V gene's germline CDR1 is MNHEY and CDR2 SMNVEV (reference sequence). The CDR3 covers 17 residues. The CDR3 DNA reads TGTGCCAGCACCCGTCAGGTAGCGGGAGGGTTTACCGGGGAGCTGTTTTTT. Translation: CASTRQVAGGFTGELFF.

The V and J genes are TRBV27 and TRBJ2-7; TRBD2 agrees at 16 bases. CDR1 and CDR2 from the germline V gene are MNHEY and SMNVEV (reference sequence). This CDR3 has 18 amino acids. J was trimmed by 1 base and V by 6 bases; bases with no gene match: 9. The CDR3 nucleotides read TGTGCCAGCAGACGCCCCGGGACTAGCGGGAGGGGGTCCTACGAGCAGTACTTC. It codes for CASRRPGTSGRGSYEQYF.

The chain carries TRBV19 and TRBJ2-7; 10 bases are shared with TRBD2. CDR3 size: 14 residues. Germline loops: CDR1 LNHDA, CDR2 SQIVND (reference sequence). Trimming removed 5 bases from V and 4 bases from J; junction bases left unmatched: 5. CDR3 region: CASSLAGGPYEQYF. CDR3 coding DNA: TGTGCCAGTAGTTTAGCGGGAGGACCTTACGAGCAGTACTTC. Full variable domain (remainder filled in from reference TRBV19 and TRBJ2-7): DGGITQSPKYLFRKEGQNVTLSCEQNLNHDAMYWYRQDPGQGLRLIYYSQIVNDFQKGDIAEGYSVSREKKESFPLTVTSAQKNPTAFYLCASSLAGGPYEQYFGPGTRLTVT.

The chain couples TRBV19 to TRBJ1-2, with D perhaps matching TRBD1 (5 bases). There are 13 residues in the CDR3. Trimming cost V 6 bases and J 8 bases, with 16 bases left between them. Germline V lookup: CDR1 LNHDA, CDR2 SQIVND (reference sequence). The CDR3 loop reads CASRDAGPRGYTF. The DNA of the CDR3 is TGTGCCAGTAGGGACGCGGGGCCGCGGGGCTACACCTTC.